These T cell receptor beta chains were read from a single sample in a study of T cell responses to AZD1222 COVID-19 vaccine. TCRdb's copy holds only in-frame clones and misses some; the assay was immunoSEQ multiplex PCR. The sample records roughly 150,000 clones, 89% being singletons. The input for sequencing was peripheral blood, taken on day 0 of AZD1222 vaccination. The receptor source for this set is an adult in good health. Both conserved end residues are part of each CDR3. The D gene is left open where the match is weak. Clone size is shown for a subset of rows, as once, few, many or a class of expanded clone.

j_call d_call clone_size v_call cdr3_aa cdr3_nt
TRBJ1-2 TRBD1 . TRBV4-3 CASSRQFTAGQRVLDYGYTF TGCGCCAGCAGTCGACAGTTTACTGCGGGACAGAGGGTTTTGGACTATGGCTACACCTTC
TRBJ1-4 . . TRBV12-3/TRBV12-4 CASSFRAEKLFF TGTGCCAGCAGTTTCAGGGCGGAAAAACTGTTTTTT
TRBJ1-1 . . TRBV15 CATGSGGSETEAFF TGTGCCACCGGCTCGGGGGGCAGCGAAACTGAAGCTTTCTTT
TRBJ1-4 TRBD1 . TRBV19 CASTGTANEKLFF TGTGCCAGTACCGGGACAGCAAATGAAAAACTGTTTTTT
TRBJ1-6 . . TRBV2 CASAFANSPLHF TGTGCCAGCGCTTTCGCTAATTCACCCCTCCACTTT
TRBJ1-5 . . TRBV11-2 CASSHGQNNQPQHF TGTGCCAGCAGCCATGGTCAAAACAATCAGCCCCAGCATTTT
TRBJ1-6 . once TRBV7-2 CASSLRSRNNSPLHF TGTGCCAGCAGCTTACGCTCCAGAAATAATTCACCCCTCCACTTT
TRBJ1-1 . . TRBV7-2 CASSLGGGTEAFF TGTGCCAGCAGCTTAGGAGGAGGCACTGAAGCTTTCTTT
TRBJ2-7 TRBD2 . TRBV12-3/TRBV12-4 CASRRTSGYEQYF TGTGCCAGCAGACGGACTAGCGGCTACGAGCAGTACTTC
TRBJ2-5 TRBD2 once TRBV18 CASSLREGETQYF TGTGCCAGCTCACTTCGGGAGGGAGAGACCCAGTACTTC
TRBJ2-2 . . TRBV30 CAWSFTGWELFF TGTGCCTGGAGTTTCACGGGGTGGGAGCTGTTTTTT
TRBJ2-5 TRBD2 . TRBV15 CATSIRAGSETQYF TGTGCCACCAGCATACGAGCGGGGTCGGAGACCCAGTACTTC
TRBJ2-5 TRBD1 . TRBV7-9 CASRPKTGVETQYF TGTGCCAGCAGGCCAAAGACAGGGGTGGAGACCCAGTACTTC
TRBJ2-5 TRBD2 . TRBV2 CAISGGIEFQETQYF TGTGCCATCTCGGGAGGTATTGAGTTTCAAGAGACCCAGTACTTC
TRBJ1-4 . few TRBV9 CASSVGAANNEKLFF TGTGCCAGCAGCGTAGGGGCAGCGAATAATGAAAAACTGTTTTTT
TRBJ2-5 TRBD1 . TRBV28 CASRRWTGGGLGETQYF TGTGCCAGCAGAAGGTGGACAGGGGGCGGTCTGGGGGAGACCCAGTACTTC
TRBJ1-2 . . TRBV27 CASSLSGGYGYTF TGTGCCAGCAGTTTATCGGGCGGCTATGGCTACACCTTC
TRBJ2-7 . . TRBV7-2 CASSSSGTASYEQYF TGTGCCAGCAGCTCGTCCGGGACGGCTTCCTACGAGCAGTACTTC
TRBJ2-7 . . TRBV4-2 CASSQDLGSVGEQYF TGTGCCAGCAGCCAAGATCTGGGGTCCGTGGGTGAGCAGTACTTC
TRBJ2-7 . . TRBV27 CARGRSSYEQYF TGTGCCAGAGGCAGGAGCTCCTACGAGCAGTACTTC
TRBJ2-7 . . TRBV3-1/TRBV3-2 CASSQEGLGGYEQYF TGTGCCAGCAGCCAGGAAGGTCTTGGGGGGTACGAGCAGTACTTC
TRBJ1-1 . . TRBV18 CASSRSGGGEAFF TGTGCCAGCTCACGTAGTGGGGGGGGCGAAGCTTTCTTT
TRBJ1-2 . . TRBV5-8 CASSSGPYPSGYTF TGTGCCAGCAGCTCGGGACCCTACCCCAGTGGCTACACCTTC
TRBJ2-3 . once TRBV27 CASSFDGLSDTQYF TGTGCCAGCAGTTTTGATGGGTTGTCAGATACGCAGTATTTT
TRBJ1-4 . . TRBV19 CASSIWRQLGDEKLFF TGTGCCAGTAGTATATGGCGACAGTTGGGAGATGAAAAACTGTTTTTT
TRBJ2-2 . . TRBV9 CASSVLGGNTGELFF TGTGCCAGCAGCGTTCTAGGCGGGAACACCGGGGAGCTGTTTTTT
TRBJ2-1 . . TRBV28 CASSFRSRGRLGDEQFF TGTGCCAGCAGTTTCAGATCCCGGGGCCGCTTGGGTGATGAGCAGTTCTTC
TRBJ2-1 . . TRBV6-5 CASSSPSQRADNEQFF TGTGCCAGCAGTTCGCCCAGTCAGCGAGCAGACAATGAGCAGTTCTTC
TRBJ1-2 TRBD1 once TRBV28 CASSEAGQGMYGYTF TGTGCCAGCAGTGAAGCTGGACAGGGGATGTATGGCTACACCTTC
TRBJ1-3 TRBD1 once TRBV29-1 CSVLSPGQGGPNSGNTIYF TGCAGCGTGCTATCACCGGGACAGGGGGGACCAAACTCTGGAAACACCATATATTTT
TRBJ2-1 . . TRBV19 CASSSSSLRDEQFF TGTGCCAGTAGTAGTAGTTCTTTGAGGGATGAGCAGTTCTTC
TRBJ2-1 . . TRBV7-2 CASSSPPGRRTNEQFF TGTGCCAGCAGCTCCCCTCCGGGACGCAGGACCAATGAGCAGTTCTTC
TRBJ2-1 . . TRBV28 CASTRTLLVNEQFF TGTGCCAGCACGCGGACTTTGTTGGTCAATGAGCAGTTCTTC
TRBJ2-7 TRBD1 . TRBV19 CASSIRGGDEQYF TGTGCCAGTAGTATCCGAGGGGGCGACGAGCAGTACTTC
TRBJ1-5 . . TRBV19 CASSIGQLYSNQPQHF TGTGCCAGTAGTATAGGACAGCTTTATAGCAATCAGCCCCAGCATTTT
TRBJ2-5 TRBD2 few TRBV7-3 CASSRSGLAEPQYF TGTGCCAGCAGCCGAAGCGGTCTAGCGGAGCCCCAGTACTTC
TRBJ1-5 . . TRBV6-5 CASSYTGPYSNQPQHF TGTGCCAGCAGTTACACCGGACCTTATAGCAATCAGCCCCAGCATTTT
TRBJ2-1 . . TRBV6-1 CASSEVGASGYNEQFF TGTGCCAGCAGTGAAGTGGGGGCTAGCGGATACAATGAGCAGTTCTTC
TRBJ1-2 . . TRBV28 CASSFGGLRSGYTF TGTGCCAGCAGTTTCGGTGGATTACGAAGTGGCTACACCTTC
TRBJ1-3 . once TRBV9 CASSPTGSPGNTIYF TGTGCCAGCAGCCCTACAGGGTCCCCCGGAAACACCATATATTTT
TRBJ2-1 TRBD1 . TRBV7-2 CASSQDRGTYNEQFF TGTGCCAGCAGCCAGGACAGGGGAACCTACAATGAGCAGTTCTTC
TRBJ1-5 . . TRBV12-3/TRBV12-4 CASSRTLHQPQHF TGTGCCAGCAGCCGGACACTCCATCAGCCCCAGCATTTT